This T cell receptor (beta chain) was profiled in a study of blood T cells in healthy people across ages (dated by TCRdb to 2015 to 2017). Background for the entire study: In model experiments, template switching captured about one uniquely barcoded TCR beta cDNA molecule for every two T cells. Using deep sequencing normalized with unique cDNA molecular identifiers, the study measured how TCR beta repertoire diversity changes with age. Donors were grouped into four age groups: young (average 16 years), middle-aged (around 39), aged (about 60) and long-lived (approximately 81). For two donors (one aged 18 to 29 and one aged 80 or older), the study analyzed two additional independent replicas of 1 million unique cDNA reads from the same blood draw. Here is what the overall study found, with its caveats: Compared with the aged group, the long-lived group had more naive CD4+ T cells, fewer expanded clones and increased TCR diversity, suggesting age selection. As age increased, observed TCR beta diversity per million T cells dropped in a roughly linear way, and a significant reduction was already evident by age about 40. Donor CMV infection status was unknown, potentially confounding age-related changes in expanded clonotypes. The percentage of naive T cells measured by flow cytometry correlated strongly with observed TCR beta diversity. Because profiling used bulk unsorted PBMCs, naive and antigen-experienced compartments could not be compared conclusively. Estimates of total diversity based on one million sequenced T cells were regarded as lower bounds and as underestimates.

CDR1 and CDR2 were assigned from the germline V gene as MRHNA and SNTAGT. There are 15 amino acids in the CDR3, from cysteine to phenylalanine inclusive. Of the read, only the CDR3 DNA is kept; its 45 bases are in frame from base 1. Relative to germline, V is missing 2 bases and J is missing 6 bases, with 5 bases of the junction outside any gene match. The library was made by 5' RACE. The reads were generated on an Illumina HiSeq 2500. A second PCR of roughly 7 to 11 cycles was performed with a sample-barcoded 5' primer and a J-beta primer mix. A unique molecular identifier was introduced onto each TCR beta cDNA molecule by a template-switch 5' adaptor carrying 12 random nucleotides. Each sample yielded at least 3 million CDR3-containing paired-end reads. First-strand cDNA was synthesized from all RNA with the Mint cDNA synthesis kit, primed by a TRBC-specific oligonucleotide. After uracil-DNA glycosylase treatment, a first 18-cycle PCR used universal primers M1SS and BC2_uni_R on all cDNA. The source study handled its data this way. Each sample was normalized by randomly selecting 1 million high-quality reads, each carrying a distinct molecular identifier. Instead of being binned into consensus sequences, reads that shared molecular identifiers were thrown out. MiTCR, run with a Q25 quality threshold and the strictest error-elimination algorithm, handled CDR3 identification, clonotype clustering and error correction. A nonparametric unseen species model with Euler transformation was used to estimate lower-bound total TCR beta diversity. TCRdb handled the public reads itself, with Q25 trimming in fastp and clone calling in MiXCR, and kept productive beta chains. Each entry merges the rows of one CDR3 protein and shows their most common DNA and genes. The V and J calls and clone size are TCRdb's, not the authors'. Present in this sample are some 850,000 distinct CDR3 sequences, more than 25% of which were seen just once. Under 3% of the sample rests with the top ten.

Details on this clonotype: Its antigen has not been determined. Per-nucleotide qualities are absent, and no much larger clonotype sits a single base away.

Systemically healthy Caucasian individuals from Russia, over 30 in total and aged roughly 6 to 100 years, were included as donors. Each donor gave about 9.2 milliliters of peripheral blood, drawn into EDTA-treated Vacutainer tubes. PBMCs were isolated by Ficoll-Paque density-gradient centrifugation, with at least 7 million obtained per sample. Trizol reagent was used to extract total RNA from PBMCs, with at least 5.5 micrograms per sample. For every donor, flow cytometry on a PBMC aliquot measured the percentage of naive CD45RAhigh/CD27high T cells. The sample was also linked to a second study, of T cells of mothers and their children. The second study's authors report: Nine systemically healthy Caucasian individuals, comprising three mothers and their six children, were included as donors. cDNA synthesis consumed the entire amount of extracted RNA, loaded at approximately 1.6 ug RNA in each 15 ul reaction. Sample barcodes and 2-4 random nucleotides were added via the M1S primer in the second PCR. Over 8.5 million TCR beta CDR3 reads were obtained for each mother, and 2.7 million or so reads were obtained for each child. In both related and unrelated pairs, thymic selection shapes the output of TCR recombination in a similar way, with inherited differences having only a minor effect. Related mother-child pairs always showed normalized repertoire overlap that was slightly higher than in unrelated mother-child pairs, though the difference was never significant. Persistent microchimeric T cell clones were not detected, at a sensitivity of about 99 clones per million clonotypes. In the study, deep NGS was used to compare the TCR beta repertoires of mothers and children, and features distinguishing related mother-child pairs from unrelated individuals were sought. Mothers averaged about 40 +/- 4 years of age and children averaged around 10 +/- 4 years. After adapter ligation with NEBNext reagents, the libraries were sequenced on Illumina HiSeq 2000 with 100+100 nt paired-end reads. To avoid cross-contamination, the mother libraries and the child libraries were prepared a month apart and sequenced in separate runs. Each donor had between 500,000 and 2,000,000 distinct TCR beta clonotypes identified. Naive TCR beta clonotypes were estimated from low-frequency clonotypes matched to each donor's FACS-determined naive share, without sorting.

The chain is made from TRBV6-4 and TRBJ2-1; TRBD1 aligns with 9 central bases. This sequence was found in a boy between 10 and 17 years old in good health. The sequenced material came from blood. CDR3 sequence: CASSDSGTGSNEQFF. The DNA reads TGTGCCAGCAGTGACAGTGGGACAGGGAGCAATGAGCAGTTCTTC.